This TCR beta chain stems from a study of blood T cell repertoires in COVID-19. Overall study: Sites across the United States, Italy and Spain contributed samples from acute and convalescent COVID-19. Sample material is recorded as cDNA or gDNA derived from T cells, B-cell-depleted T cells, or PBMCs.

Germline CDR1 is SGDLS and CDR2 is YYNGEE. The junction had 3 bases not matched to a gene; V was cut back by 2 bases and J by 0 bases. The CDR3 has 15 amino acids. Method: immunoSEQ multiplex PCR; TCRdb's copy keeps in-frame clones and lacks some. The sample holds about 250,000 clones; roughly 90% are singletons and the top ten take approximately 0.8%. This TCR was recovered from a woman aged 25 to 39 with acute or convalescent COVID-19. Source material: peripheral blood. The rearrangement links TRBV9 to TRBJ2-3; 7 nucleotides agree with TRBD2. This chain's CDR3 is CASSVSSGSTDTQYF. The DNA for the CDR3 is TGTGCCAGCAGCGTGTCTAGCGGCAGCACAGATACGCAGTATTTT.